Below, one T cell receptor (beta chain) is given with its context. This record belongs to a study of blood T cell repertoires in COVID-19. Study-wide context: From the United States, Italy and Spain came samples of acute and convalescent COVID-19. PBMCs, B-cell-depleted T cells, or T cells were the source of the cDNA or gDNA that made up the material.

How the authors handled the data: Cell counts per sample came from amplifying reference gene primers. Profiled with immunoSEQ multiplex PCR; TCRdb holds only in-frame clones, not every one. That table supplies the V and J calls and clone size; D and trimming were determined from the DNA. The sample lists 330,000 or so clones, approximately 86% seen once, with 7.5% to 10% in the top ten. Patients at the Seattle site were enrolled during active infection and followed longitudinally. V was trimmed by 3 bases and J by 0 bases, leaving 15 bases between them. CDR1 and CDR2 (germline): MDHEN, SYDVKM. The CDR3 runs to 17 residues.

Sequencing was performed on peripheral blood. This receptor was identified in a man aged 25-45 years with COVID-19, enrolled during active disease. V usage is TRBV28 and J usage is TRBJ1-5, with a possible D match to TRBD1 (5 bases). The CDR3 protein is CASSFFQGKNSNQPQHF. CDR3 bases: TGTGCCAGCAGTTTTTTCCAGGGAAAAAATAGCAATCAGCCCCAGCATTTT.